These 11 T cell receptor beta chains originate from one sample sequenced in a study of response to subunit inactivated influenza vaccine. TCRdb re-analysed the RT-PCR reads in MiXCR, keeping a single row per CDR3 protein. The repertoire includes about 520,000 distinct CDR3 sequences, roughly 11% of them detected once, and about 12% sits in the top ten. The source was PBMCs from blood, collected 45 days after vaccination. These receptors came from a man between 50 and 59 years old who received an inactivated influenza vaccine.

In this sample, this clonotype turned up many times. The chain employs TRBV20-1 and TRBJ2-1; D might be TRBD2 (5 bases). Trimming pared 2 bases from V and 4 bases from J, leaving 9 bases between. The CDR3 length is 13 residues. CDR1 is DFQATT and CDR2 is SNEGSKA in the germline V gene (reference sequence). The CDR3 nucleotides are TGCAGTGCTAGAAGTCCGGGATACAATGAGCAGTTCTTC. Translated, it gives CSARSPGYNEQFF.

This clonotype was recorded many times. J is TRBJ2-7 and V is TRBV7-9; D is unclear. Trimming shortened V by 0 bases and J by 6 bases, and 18 bases separated the two germline ends. Per germline, CDR1 SEHNR and CDR2 FQNEAQ (reference sequence). The CDR3 sequence is 16 residues long. CDR3 protein: CASSLALEYPPREQYF. The CDR3 bases are TGTGCCAGCAGCTTAGCGCTGGAGTATCCCCCTCGCGAGCAGTACTTC. The variable domain in full, completed from reference TRBV7-9 and TRBJ2-7, reads DTGVSQNPRHKITKRGQNVTFRCDPISEHNRLYWYRQTLGQGPEFLTYFQNEAQLEKSRLLSDRFSAERPKGSFSTLEIQRTEQGDSAMYLCASSLALEYPPREQYFGPGTRLTVT.

The CDR3 sequence: CATSSRGRGNTIYF. The CDR3 bases are TGTGCCACCAGCAGCCGAGGGAGGGGAAACACCATATATTTT. The chain joins TRBV15 to TRBJ1-3; D gene unclear. The ends were cut back, 3 bases at V and 4 bases at J, with 10 bases in the middle. CDR1 and CDR2 (germline): LNHNV, YYDKDF (reference sequence). This CDR3 has 14 amino acids.

There are many counts of this clonotype. This chain uses TRBV28 with TRBJ1-1; D uncertain. The V gene's germline CDR1 is MDHEN and CDR2 SYDVKM. The CDR3 sequence is 12 residues long. Trimming shortened V by 1 base and J by 1 base, and 1 base separated the two germline ends. The CDR3 DNA is TGTGCCAGCAGTTTATCGAACACTGAAGCTTTCTTT. Protein: CASSLSNTEAFF.

The chain has TRBV5-1 and TRBJ2-2, with 10 nucleotides matching TRBD2. The CDR3 is 14 amino acids. The J segment lost 6 bases and the V segment lost 7 bases, leaving 6 bases of the junction unmatched. Germline lookup yields CDR1 SGHRS and CDR2 YFSETQ. CDR3 sequence reads: CASAVSGRPGELFF. The CDR3 DNA reads TGCGCCAGCGCTGTTAGCGGGAGGCCCGGGGAGCTGTTTTTT.

V gene TRBV5-1 combines with J gene TRBJ2-4; the match to TRBD2 covers 8 bases. Germline values: CDR1 SGHRS, CDR2 YFSETQ. The CDR3 consists of 16 residues. With 4 bases clipped from V and 6 bases from J, the junction kept 12 bases outside the gene matches. The CDR3 sequence is CASSQGAGDMRNIQYF. DNA for the CDR3: TGCGCCAGCAGCCAAGGAGCGGGAGACATGAGAAACATTCAGTACTTC.

The gene calls are TRBV5-4 and TRBJ2-1; D remains ambiguous. The ends were cut back, 9 bases at V and 8 bases at J, with 21 bases in the middle. The CDR3 runs to 14 residues. CDR1 SGHNT and CDR2 YYREEE come from the germline V gene (reference sequence). CDR3 nucleotides: TGTGCCATGGGCCCCGAGCGCCTCTGCTATGAGCAGTTCTTC. Translated, it gives CAMGPERLCYEQFF.

This chain links TRBV6-5 with TRBJ2-5; D is undetermined. The length of the CDR3 is 12 residues. CDR1 is MNHEY, CDR2 SVGAGI, per germline. Trimming removed 6 bases at V and 5 bases at J, with 10 bases between. CDR3 protein: CASSRSRETQYF. In DNA, the CDR3 is TGTGCCAGCAGCCGCTCGAGGGAGACCCAGTACTTC.

This clonotype occurred a few times. The rearrangement links TRBV7-9 to TRBJ2-7, with 8 bases that match TRBD2. Germline values: CDR1 SEHNR, CDR2 FQNEAQ (reference sequence). J lost 6 bases, V lost 5 bases, and 9 bases had no gene match. The CDR3 is 14 residues long. Here the CDR3 DNA reads TGTGCCAGCAGCCGGGGCGGGACTAGGAGCGAGCAGTACTTC. Protein product: CASSRGGTRSEQYF.

This clonotype came up once. The gene calls are TRBV27 and TRBJ1-5, with D perhaps matching TRBD1 (6 bases). The CDR3 consists of 19 residues. Germline V gene data show CDR1 as MNHEY and CDR2 as SMNVEV (reference sequence). Between the trimmed V and J ends, which lost 3 bases and 1 base, there was a span of 22 bases. The CDR3 bases are TGTGCCAGCAGTTTCCCGACAGTAAGGGGGGCAAAAAGCAATCAGCCCCAGCATTTT. The encoded protein is CASSFPTVRGAKSNQPQHF.

In this sample, this clonotype turned up many times. The chain employs TRBV5-1 and TRBJ1-1; no firm D call. The length of the CDR3 is 13 residues. CDR1 SGHRS and CDR2 YFSETQ come from the germline V gene. V was clipped by 7 bases and J by 4 bases, with 14 bases between them. The CDR3 here is CASARGSSTEAFF. CDR3 sequence (DNA): TGCGCCAGCGCCCGAGGGAGTTCCACTGAAGCTTTCTTT. Looking up the rest from reference TRBV5-1 and TRBJ1-1 gives the full variable domain: KAGVTQTPRYLIKTRGQQVTLSCSPISGHRSVSWYQQTPGQGLQFLFEYFSETQRNKGNFPGRFSGRQFSNSRSEMNVSTLELGDSALYLCASARGSSTEAFFGQGTRLTVV.